The 32 T cell receptor beta chains below were found in one sample sequenced in a study of cytomegalovirus exposure and HLA in healthy donors. 60 Vbeta and 13 Jbeta primers were used in PCR. Assay used: immunoSEQ multiplex PCR; TCRdb lists only in-frame clones, some missing. The sample lists 150,000 to 180,000 clones; under 85% were seen once. The sample consisted of PBMCs. These receptor sequences come from a young man in good health and CMV-seronegative.

This clone was seen only once. The chain carries TRBV11-2 and TRBJ2-3, with TRBD2 matching over 14 bases. The CDR3 has 16 residues. Germline-derived CDR1 and CDR2 are SGHAT and FQNNGV. After removal of 5 bases from V and 11 bases from J, the junction contained 12 bases not matched to a gene. The CDR3 loop reads CASSLGLAGETMGQYF. The CDR3 region has the DNA TGTGCCAGCAGCCTGGGACTAGCGGGGGAGACAATGGGGCAGTATTTT.

V is TRBV7-9 and J is TRBJ1-4; maybe TRBD1 (5 bases). Germline CDR1 is SEHNR and CDR2 is FQNEAQ (reference sequence). CDR3 length: 15 amino acids. Between the trimmed V and J ends, which lost 1 base and 5 bases, there was a span of 11 bases. The CDR3 is CASSLDGRVNEKLFF. The DNA for the CDR3 is TGTGCCAGCAGCTTAGACGGCAGGGTGAATGAAAAACTGTTTTTT.

A remark on this clone: Germline is not matched at one junction end, which may reflect a read error. The chain carries TRBV6-6 and TRBJ2-5, with D maybe TRBD2 (6 bases). CDR1 and CDR2 from the germline V gene are MNHNY and SVGAGI (reference sequence). The CDR3 has 16 residues. CDR3 DNA: TGTGCCAGCAGTCACTCGTGGGCTAGCGATAGGGAGACCCAGTACTTC. This sequence encodes CASSHSWASDRETQYF.

The CDR3 region is CASSDNRGNSPLHF. CDR3 DNA: TGTGCCAGCAGCGACAACAGGGGAAATTCACCCCTCCACTTT. The rearrangement links TRBV9 to TRBJ1-6, with 7 bases matching TRBD1. CDR3 length: 14 amino acids. Losses at the gene ends were 3 bases for V and 7 bases for J; bases not matched to a gene: 4. CDR1 is SGDLS, CDR2 YYNGEE, per germline.

The chain employs TRBV5-6 and TRBJ1-2; TRBD1 matches at 7 bases. This CDR3 is 11 amino acids long. Looked up from germline, CDR1 is SGHDT and CDR2 is YYEEEE. V was pared by 3 bases and J by 7 bases, with 0 bases of the junction left unmatched. The CDR3 loop reads CASSWDSGYTF. For the CDR3, the DNA is TGTGCCAGCAGCTGGGACAGTGGCTACACCTTC.

The gene calls are TRBV28 and TRBJ1-2; TRBD1 agrees at 8 bases. CDR1 is MDHEN, CDR2 SYDVKM, per germline. The trim removed 5 bases at V and 7 bases at J, leaving 12 bases unmatched. The CDR3 runs 15 residues. The CDR3 region has the DNA TGTGCCAGCAGTCTTATTGGACAGGGAGGGAGTGGCTACACCTTC. It specifies CASSLIGQGGSGYTF.

This chain connects TRBV11-2 to TRBJ2-5, with 11 nucleotides matching TRBD2. The V gene end was trimmed by 5 bases and the J gene end by 2 bases; junction bases not matched to a gene: 4. The CDR3 extends over 15 amino acids. CDR1 SGHAT and CDR2 FQNNGV come from the germline V gene. CDR3 nucleotide sequence: TGTGCCAGCAGCACCCGACTAGCGGGACAAGAGACCCAGTACTTC. Protein sequence: CASSTRLAGQETQYF.

The chain is built from TRBV27 and TRBJ2-3; D call uncertain. CDR3 length equals 13 residues. Trimming shortened V by 4 bases and J by 5 bases, and 10 bases separated the two germline ends. The V gene's germline CDR1 is MNHEY and CDR2 SMNVEV (reference sequence). CDR3 sequence (DNA): TGTGCCAGCAGTTACTCGAGTGAAGATACGCAGTATTTT. Translated: CASSYSSEDTQYF.

Only a few counts were recorded for this clone. This rearrangement joins TRBV4-3 to TRBJ2-2; D is unclear. CDR3 length equals 15 residues. Germline CDR1 and CDR2: LGHNA and YSLEER. V lost 0 bases, J lost 1 base, and 6 bases lay in between. The DNA for the CDR3 is TGCGCCAGCAGCCAAGAGTACTGGAACACCGGGGAGCTGTTTTTT. Protein: CASSQEYWNTGELFF.

CDR3 in amino acids: CASSLAGAEGYTF. The CDR3 region has the DNA TGCGCCAGCAGCTTGGCAGGGGCGGAAGGCTACACCTTC. This chain joins TRBV5-1 and TRBJ1-2; D might be TRBD1 (6 bases). Per germline, CDR1 SGHRS and CDR2 YFSETQ. The V end lost 0 bases, the J end lost 8 bases, and 11 bases lay between the germline ends. The CDR3 is 13 amino acids.

The J gene is TRBJ2-3, the V gene TRBV27; 7 bases are a match to TRBD2. The length of the CDR3 is 16 residues. Trimming at V came to 6 bases and at J to 1 base, leaving 10 bases not matched to a gene. The germline CDR1 and CDR2 sequences are MNHEY and SMNVEV (reference sequence). The CDR3 region is CASSPIMAGGTDTQYF. The CDR3 bases are TGTGCCAGCAGCCCTATTATGGCGGGGGGCACAGATACGCAGTATTTT.

The table lists this clone with a count of one. The CDR3 bases are TGTGCCAGCTCACCAGGAACAGGGAAGTACAACTATGGCTACACCTTC. Protein sequence: CASSPGTGKYNYGYTF. The V call is TRBV18, the J call TRBJ1-2; D might be TRBD1 (6 bases). The CDR3 loop spans 16 amino acids. The V gene's germline CDR1 is KGHSH and CDR2 LQKENI. V was clipped by 2 bases and J by 2 bases, with 15 bases between them.

This clone has only a few counts. CDR3 coding DNA: TGTGCCAGTAGTATAGATCTACAGGGTGGTGCTGAAGCTTTCTTT. This sequence encodes CASSIDLQGGAEAFF. The chain recombines TRBV19 with TRBJ1-1; D is possibly TRBD1 (6 bases). Germline V CDR1 and CDR2: LNHDA, SQIVND (reference sequence). The CDR3 consists of 15 residues. With 0 bases removed from V and 6 bases from J, the gap between germline ends came to 14 bases.

The rearrangement links TRBV5-1 to TRBJ1-1; no clear D. Trimming shortened V by 4 bases and J by 1 base, and 14 bases separated the two germline ends. Germline-derived CDR1 and CDR2 are SGHRS and YFSETQ. This CDR3 spans 15 amino acids. CDR3 sequence (DNA): TGCGCCAGCAGCATTACCTACGCGGCGAACACTGAAGCTTTCTTT. This translates into CASSITYAANTEAFF. Using reference TRBV5-1 and TRBJ1-1 for the parts outside the CDR3, the full variable domain is KAGVTQTPRYLIKTRGQQVTLSCSPISGHRSVSWYQQTPGQGLQFLFEYFSETQRNKGNFPGRFSGRQFSNSRSEMNVSTLELGDSALYLCASSITYAANTEAFFGQGTRLTVV.

V and J are TRBV6-4 and TRBJ1-1; D not certain. The CDR3 runs 15 residues. The germline V gene encodes CDR1 MRHNA and CDR2 SNTAGT. The V end lost 2 bases, the J end lost 5 bases, and 15 bases lay between the germline ends. In DNA form, the CDR3 reads TGTGCCAGCAGTGACGGGGTTGGGAGAGAAACTGAAGCTTTCTTT. Protein: CASSDGVGRETEAFF.

The CDR3 coding sequence is TGTGCCAGCAGCTTGCTCGGTCAGCCCCAGCATTTT. Protein sequence: CASSLLGQPQHF. V is TRBV5-6 and J is TRBJ1-5, with no clear D. V was pared by 1 base and J by 6 bases, with 5 bases between. Germline assignment: CDR1 SGHDT and CDR2 YYEEEE. The CDR3 covers 12 residues.

Details on this clone: Within the sample, other DNA sequences also encode this same CDR3. The V gene is TRBV7-2, the J gene TRBJ1-2; TRBD1 might be the D (5 bases). Trimming removed 1 base from V and 4 bases from J, with 10 bases in between. This CDR3 is built from 14 residues. From germline, CDR1 is SGHTA and CDR2 FQGNSA. CDR3 sequence: CASSLGTGPYGYTF. The CDR3 DNA reads TGTGCCAGCAGCTTAGGCACAGGCCCCTATGGCTACACCTTC.

The J gene is TRBJ1-4, the V gene TRBV18, with D maybe TRBD1 (6 bases). Germline V lookup: CDR1 KGHSH, CDR2 LQKENI. V lost 6 bases and J lost 0, with 14 bases in between. The CDR3 totals 16 residues. The CDR3 sequence: CASSYRTATTNEKLFF. DNA of the CDR3: TGTGCCAGCTCTTACCGGACAGCTACAACTAATGAAAAACTGTTTTTT.

The chain is built from TRBV6-4 and TRBJ1-1, with 9 bases that match TRBD1. Germline CDR1 and CDR2: MRHNA and SNTAGT. The CDR3 contains 15 residues. J gave up 1 base and V 6 bases, and 6 bases lay outside the gene matches. The CDR3 DNA reads TGTGCCAGCAGAATCCCGGGACAGGGGAACACTGAAGCTTTCTTT. Translation: CASRIPGQGNTEAFF.

V gene TRBV6-5 combines with J gene TRBJ1-1; no clear D gene. V was cut by 0 bases and J by 3 bases, with 14 bases left in between. CDR1 and CDR2 from the germline V gene are MNHEY and SVGAGI. CDR3 size: 16 residues. The CDR3 here is CASSYSTRSGYTEAFF. The CDR3 region has the DNA TGTGCCAGCAGTTACTCGACTCGGAGTGGCTACACTGAAGCTTTCTTT.

The V gene is TRBV4-3, the J gene TRBJ1-5; D gene uncertain. Germline V CDR1 and CDR2: LGHNA, YSLEER. V lost 1 base, J lost 7 bases, and 11 bases lay in between. CDR3 length equals 14 residues. In nucleotides, the CDR3 is TGCGCCAGCAGCCAAGTCAGAGGGAACCAGCCCCAGCATTTT. Its protein is CASSQVRGNQPQHF.

The V call is TRBV10-1, the J call TRBJ1-1; perhaps TRBD1 as D (6 bases). The CDR3 contains 13 residues. V lost 5 bases and J 0 bases, leaving 7 bases between the germline ends. CDR1 is WNHNN, CDR2 SYGVQD, per germline (reference sequence). CDR3 residues: CASSNRVNTEAFF. CDR3 nucleotides: TGCGCCAGCAGTAACAGGGTGAACACTGAAGCTTTCTTT.

This clone has a single count. J is TRBJ2-1 and V is TRBV5-4, with TRBD2 matching 7 bases. Germline lookup yields CDR1 SGHNT and CDR2 YYREEE (reference sequence). V lost 4 bases to trimming and J lost 7 bases; unmatched junction nucleotides: 11. The CDR3 has 15 amino acids. CDR3: CASSQGRGVENEQFF. The CDR3 region has the DNA TGTGCCAGCAGCCAGGGCCGGGGGGTGGAAAATGAGCAGTTCTTC.

This clone was picked up one time. V is TRBV6-6 and J is TRBJ1-5; 7 positions match TRBD1. From germline, CDR1 is MNHNY and CDR2 SVGAGI (reference sequence). This CDR3 spans 15 amino acids. The ends lost 6 bases at V and 0 bases at J; junction bases unmatched: 5. The CDR3 sequence: CASSRQGYSNQPQHF. The CDR3 DNA reads TGTGCCAGCAGCCGACAGGGCTATAGCAATCAGCCCCAGCATTTT.

The genes are TRBV5-1 and TRBJ2-3; no firm D call. V was cut by 0 bases and J by 5 bases, with 16 bases left in between. The CDR3 is 16 residues long. Germline CDR1 and CDR2: SGHRS and YFSETQ. CDR3 in amino acids: CASSLAGPPRGDTQYF. CDR3 bases: TGCGCCAGCAGCTTGGCTGGTCCTCCCCGAGGAGATACGCAGTATTTT.

This chain joins TRBV2 and TRBJ2-5; perhaps TRBD2 as D (6 bases). The V end lost 3 bases, the J end lost 0 bases, and 11 bases lay between the germline ends. Per the germline V gene, CDR1 is SNHLY and CDR2 is FYNNEI. The CDR3 has 15 residues. CDR3 coding DNA: TGTGCCAGCAGTGAGTGGAGGGATTACCAAGAGACCCAGTACTTC. Protein sequence: CASSEWRDYQETQYF.

V and J are TRBV13 and TRBJ1-4; 9 positions agree with TRBD1. The CDR3 totals 14 residues. J was trimmed by 8 bases and V by 3 bases; bases with no gene match: 4. The germline gives CDR1 PRHDT, CDR2 FYEKMQ (reference sequence). The CDR3: CASSFGDREEKLFF. CDR3 coding DNA: TGTGCCAGCAGCTTCGGGGACAGGGAGGAAAAACTGTTTTTT.

This clone was seen a single time. The chain recombines TRBV28 with TRBJ2-7; 7 nucleotides agree with TRBD2. The CDR3 has 16 residues. Germline V lookup: CDR1 MDHEN, CDR2 SYDVKM. V shed 5 bases and J 2 bases; nucleotides not matched to a gene: 12. In nucleotides, the CDR3 is TGTGCCAGCAGTCCCGACGGGGGGATAAGGGCCTACGAGCAGTACGTC. As protein: CASSPDGGIRAYEQYV.

The sample holds a few counts of this clone. V is TRBV6-6 and J is TRBJ1-4; D may be TRBD1 (5 bases). This CDR3 comprises 15 residues. The V gene's germline CDR1 is MNHNY and CDR2 SVGAGI (reference sequence). Trimming pared 5 bases from V and 8 bases from J, leaving 18 bases between. DNA of the CDR3: TGTGCCAGCAGTGGCCGGGCTCCGGGGGAGGAAAAACTGTTTTTT. Translation: CASSGRAPGEEKLFF.

The J gene is TRBJ2-5, the V gene TRBV18, with D perhaps TRBD2 (6 bases). Germline V lookup: CDR1 KGHSH, CDR2 LQKENI. The CDR3 contains 13 residues. V dropped 9 bases and J dropped 1 base, with 12 bases sitting between them. For the CDR3, the DNA is TGTGCCAGTCGCCGGACTATCCAAGAGACCCAGTACTTC. This sequence encodes CASRRTIQETQYF.

The rearrangement uses TRBV5-1 and TRBJ2-2; D is undetermined. Trimming stripped 0 bases from V and 8 bases from J, with 14 bases between. Germline CDR1 reads SGHRS; CDR2 reads YFSETQ. The CDR3 length is 15 residues. Written as DNA, the CDR3 is TGCGCCAGCAGCTTGGGTACACCACGAGGAGGGGAGCTGTTTTTT. Amino acid sequence: CASSLGTPRGGELFF.

The chain carries TRBV5-1 and TRBJ2-1; no definite D call. This CDR3 spans 15 amino acids. Between the trimmed V and J ends, which lost 3 bases and 0 bases, there was a span of 10 bases. Germline lookup yields CDR1 SGHRS and CDR2 YFSETQ. The CDR3 DNA reads as TGCGCCAGCAGCTCCGCCCCGAGCTCCTACAATGAGCAGTTCTTC. This sequence encodes CASSSAPSSYNEQFF.